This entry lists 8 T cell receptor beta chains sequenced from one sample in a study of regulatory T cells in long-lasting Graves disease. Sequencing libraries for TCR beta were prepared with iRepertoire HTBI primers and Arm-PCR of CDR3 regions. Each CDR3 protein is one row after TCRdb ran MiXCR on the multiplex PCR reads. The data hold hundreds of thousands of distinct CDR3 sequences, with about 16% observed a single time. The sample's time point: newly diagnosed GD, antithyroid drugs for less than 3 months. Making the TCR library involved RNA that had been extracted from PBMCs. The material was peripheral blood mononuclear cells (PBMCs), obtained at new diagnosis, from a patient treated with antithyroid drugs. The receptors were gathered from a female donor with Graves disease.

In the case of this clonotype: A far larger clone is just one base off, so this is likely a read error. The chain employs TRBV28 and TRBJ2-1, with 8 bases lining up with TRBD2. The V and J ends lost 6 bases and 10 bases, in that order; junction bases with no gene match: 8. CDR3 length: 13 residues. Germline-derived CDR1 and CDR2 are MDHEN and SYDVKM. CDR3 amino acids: CASRLAGPYEQFF. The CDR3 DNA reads TGTGCCAGCAGATTAGCGGGACCCTACGAGCAGTTCTTC.

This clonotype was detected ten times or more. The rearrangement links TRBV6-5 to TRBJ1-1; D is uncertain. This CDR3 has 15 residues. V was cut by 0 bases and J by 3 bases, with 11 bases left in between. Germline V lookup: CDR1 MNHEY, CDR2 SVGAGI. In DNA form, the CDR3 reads TGTGCCAGCAGTTACTCAGGAGGGAGGGACACTGAAGCTTTCTTT. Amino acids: CASSYSGGRDTEAFF.

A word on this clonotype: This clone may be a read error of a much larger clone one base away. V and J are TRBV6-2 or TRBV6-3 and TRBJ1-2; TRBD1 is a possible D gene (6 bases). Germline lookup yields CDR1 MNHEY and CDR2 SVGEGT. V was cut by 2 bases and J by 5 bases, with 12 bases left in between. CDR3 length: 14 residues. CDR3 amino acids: CASSYTDRRYGYTF. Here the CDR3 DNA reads TGTGCCAGCAGTTACACCGACAGGCGGTATGGCTACACCTTC.

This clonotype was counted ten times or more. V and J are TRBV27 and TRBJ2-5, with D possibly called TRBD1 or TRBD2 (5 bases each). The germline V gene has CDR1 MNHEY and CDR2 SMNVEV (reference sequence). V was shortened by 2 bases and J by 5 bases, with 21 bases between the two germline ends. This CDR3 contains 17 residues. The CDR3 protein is CASSLRPQWGLGETQYF. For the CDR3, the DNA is TGTGCCAGCAGTTTAAGACCTCAGTGGGGGTTGGGGGAGACCCAGTACTTC.

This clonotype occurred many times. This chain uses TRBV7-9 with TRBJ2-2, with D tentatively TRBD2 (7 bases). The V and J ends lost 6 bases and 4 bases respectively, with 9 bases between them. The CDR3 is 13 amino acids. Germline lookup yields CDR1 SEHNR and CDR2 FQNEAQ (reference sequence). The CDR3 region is CASRGGGTGELFF. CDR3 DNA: TGTGCCAGCAGGGGAGGGGGCACCGGGGAGCTGTTTTTT. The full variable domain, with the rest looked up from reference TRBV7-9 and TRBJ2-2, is DTGVSQNPRHKITKRGQNVTFRCDPISEHNRLYWYRQTLGQGPEFLTYFQNEAQLEKSRLLSDRFSAERPKGSFSTLEIQRTEQGDSAMYLCASRGGGTGELFFGEGSRLTVL.

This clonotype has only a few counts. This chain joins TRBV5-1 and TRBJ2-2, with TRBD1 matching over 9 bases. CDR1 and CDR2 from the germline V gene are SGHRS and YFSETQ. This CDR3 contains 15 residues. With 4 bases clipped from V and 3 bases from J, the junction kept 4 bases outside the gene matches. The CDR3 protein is CASSLRTGDTGELFF. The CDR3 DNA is TGCGCCAGCAGCCTCCGGACAGGGGACACCGGGGAGCTGTTTTTT. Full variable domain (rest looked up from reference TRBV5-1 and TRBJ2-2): KAGVTQTPRYLIKTRGQQVTLSCSPISGHRSVSWYQQTPGQGLQFLFEYFSETQRNKGNFPGRFSGRQFSNSRSEMNVSTLELGDSALYLCASSLRTGDTGELFFGEGSRLTVL.

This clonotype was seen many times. The CDR3 region is CAWSVQGEQETQYF. The DNA for the CDR3 is TGTGCCTGGAGTGTTCAGGGAGAACAAGAGACCCAGTACTTC. The V call is TRBV30, the J call TRBJ2-5, with D perhaps TRBD1 or TRBD2 (5 bases each). This CDR3 comprises 14 residues. V was trimmed by 0 bases and J by 2 bases, leaving 10 bases between them. Germline values: CDR1 GTSNPN, CDR2 SVGIG (reference sequence). Based on the CDR3 plus reference TRBV30 and TRBJ2-5, the full variable domain is SQTIHQWPATLVQPVGSPLSLECTVEGTSNPNLYWYRQAAGRGLQLLFYSVGIGQISSEVPQNLSASRPQDRQFILSSKKLLLSDSGFYLCAWSVQGEQETQYFGPGTRLLVL.

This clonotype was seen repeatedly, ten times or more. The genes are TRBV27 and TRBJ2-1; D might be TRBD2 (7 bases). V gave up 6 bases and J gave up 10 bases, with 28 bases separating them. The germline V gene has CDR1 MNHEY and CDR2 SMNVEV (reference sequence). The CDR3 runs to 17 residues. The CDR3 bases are TGTGCCAGCAGACCGGCCTTCGAGGGGGGGCCGGAGGGAGAGCAGTTCTTC. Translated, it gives CASRPAFEGGPEGEQFF.